The next 25 T cell receptor beta chains were all read from a single sample in a study of identical twins (dated by TCRdb to about 2016). Libraries were built with 5' RACE. Sequencing took place on an Illumina HiSeq 2000. TCRdb cleaned the public reads at Q25 with fastp, built clones with MiXCR and kept in-frame beta chains. Each CDR3 protein appears once, grouped with its most common genes and DNA. The sample data list roughly 690,000 distinct CDR3 sequences, and around 20% of these were observed just once. The ten biggest clones cover over 4% of the sample. This sample also belongs to another study, concerning T cells expressing NK-cell markers.

Sequenced input: PBMCs. These receptor sequences come from a woman aged 18-29 years in good health.

This clonotype was found a few times. CDR3 protein: CASSLYPRTQETQYF. In nucleotides, the CDR3 is TGCGCCAGCAGCTTGTACCCTAGGACGCAAGAGACCCAGTACTTC. The rearrangement uses TRBV5-1 and TRBJ2-5; the D is unclear. The CDR3 sequence is 15 residues long. Per germline, CDR1 SGHRS and CDR2 YFSETQ. V was pared by 1 base and J by 2 bases, with 12 bases between.

This clonotype showed up many times. This chain connects TRBV20-1 to TRBJ2-3; 10 nucleotides align to TRBD2. CDR1 is DFQATT, CDR2 SNEGSKA, per germline (reference sequence). This CDR3 is 15 amino acids long. Germline trimming cut 1 base from V and 2 bases from J; bases unmatched to any gene: 3. The DNA of the CDR3 is TGCAGTGCTAGAGGGACTAGCGGTTACACAGATACGCAGTATTTT. Translated, it gives CSARGTSGYTDTQYF.

V usage is TRBV3-1 and J usage is TRBJ2-5; D is uncertain. Trimming stripped 3 bases from V and 0 bases from J, with 5 bases between. The CDR3 consists of 13 residues. Germline CDR1 reads LGHDT; CDR2 reads YNNKEL (reference sequence). In nucleotides, the CDR3 is TGTGCCAGCAGCCATCGCTACCAAGAGACCCAGTACTTC. It encodes CASSHRYQETQYF.

This clonotype was seen a handful of times. V usage is TRBV5-5 and J usage is TRBJ1-5; possibly TRBD1 for D (5 bases). Trimming stripped 5 bases from V and 2 bases from J, with 14 bases between. Germline values: CDR1 SGHKS, CDR2 YYEKEE (reference sequence). The length of the CDR3 is 15 residues. The CDR3 sequence: CASRPGIGRNQPQHF. The DNA for the CDR3 is TGTGCCAGCAGGCCAGGGATAGGGCGCAATCAGCCCCAGCATTTT.

The chain is built from TRBV20-1 and TRBJ2-7; D is perhaps TRBD2 (5 bases). Germline V gene data show CDR1 as DFQATT and CDR2 as SNEGSKA (reference sequence). Trimming took 7 bases from V and 4 from J, leaving 14 bases between them. The CDR3 runs 12 residues. The CDR3 DNA is TGCAGTGTTTTCCTCTCGGGGTACGAGCAGTACTTC. Translated, it gives CSVFLSGYEQYF.

There are a few counts of this clonotype. V usage is TRBV20-1 and J usage is TRBJ2-3; 9 positions agree with TRBD2. The V and J ends lost 5 bases and 4 bases, in that order; junction bases with no gene match: 10. The V gene's germline CDR1 is DFQATT and CDR2 SNEGSKA (reference sequence). The CDR3 consists of 15 residues. The CDR3 is CSAHSPTSGSDTQYF. CDR3 in DNA: TGCAGTGCTCACTCCCCGACTAGCGGCTCAGATACGCAGTATTTT.

This clonotype has a handful of counts. The chain links TRBV20-1 to TRBJ2-7; a weak D match, TRBD2 (6 bases). This CDR3 has 15 amino acids. With 0 bases removed from V and 3 bases from J, the gap between germline ends came to 15 bases. Germline lookup yields CDR1 DFQATT and CDR2 SNEGSKA (reference sequence). The CDR3 protein is CSARDRRDPGYEQYF. The DNA of the CDR3 is TGCAGTGCTAGAGATAGGCGGGACCCGGGCTACGAGCAGTACTTC.

V usage is TRBV12-3 or TRBV12-4 and J usage is TRBJ2-5, with a tentative D call TRBD2 (5 bases). This CDR3 spans 14 amino acids. Deletions cut 8 bases from V and 5 bases from J, with 18 bases between. This chain's CDR3 is CASGRESSSETQYF. The CDR3 DNA reads TGTGCCAGCGGAAGGGAGTCAAGCTCGGAGACCCAGTACTTC.

This clonotype was counted a few times. The chain couples TRBV19 to TRBJ2-1, with 13 positions matching TRBD2. V trimming: 7 bases; J trimming: 7 bases; junction bases outside the gene matches: 10. This CDR3 region has 16 residues. CDR1 LNHDA and CDR2 SQIVND come from the germline V gene (reference sequence). The CDR3 DNA reads as TGTGCCAGTACCCCGACGGGACTAGCGGGGCGAAATGAGCAGTTCTTC. Its protein is CASTPTGLAGRNEQFF. Full variable domain (outside the CDR3, taken from reference TRBV19 and TRBJ2-1): DGGITQSPKYLFRKEGQNVTLSCEQNLNHDAMYWYRQDPGQGLRLIYYSQIVNDFQKGDIAEGYSVSREKKESFPLTVTSAQKNPTAFYLCASTPTGLAGRNEQFFGPGTRLTVL.

J is TRBJ2-3 and V is TRBV29-1; the D gene is possibly TRBD2 (5 bases). The CDR3 consists of 15 residues. Germline V gives CDR1 SQVTM, CDR2 ANQGSEA. Trimming pared 0 bases from V and 0 bases from J, leaving 10 bases between. CDR3: CSVEEGRTSTDTQYF. Here the CDR3 DNA reads TGCAGCGTTGAAGAGGGGAGAACTAGCACAGATACGCAGTATTTT.

Many counts were recorded for this clonotype. This rearrangement joins TRBV15 to TRBJ2-5, with 12 nucleotides matching TRBD2. With V trimmed by 10 bases and J by 5 bases, 8 bases remained unmatched. The CDR3 totals 14 residues. Germline CDR1 is LNHNV and CDR2 is YYDKDF (reference sequence). CDR3: CAIPSGRAGETQYF. CDR3 nucleotides: TGTGCCATTCCTAGCGGGAGGGCCGGTGAGACCCAGTACTTC. The entire variable domain, with the rest obtained from reference TRBV15 and TRBJ2-5, is as follows: DAMVIQNPRYQVTQFGKPVTLSCSQTLNHNVMYWYQQKSSQAPKLLFHYYDKDFNNEADTPDNFQSRRPNTSFCFLDIRSPGLGDTAMYLCAIPSGRAGETQYFGPGTRLLVL.

This clonotype has a count of ten or more. This chain joins TRBV5-1 and TRBJ1-1, with D hard to call. This CDR3 is built from 14 residues. CDR1 is SGHRS and CDR2 is YFSETQ in the germline V gene. Trimming stripped 1 base from V and 1 base from J, with 8 bases between. CDR3 sequence (DNA): TGCGCCAGCAGCTTGTCGGGAGCGAACACTGAAGCTTTCTTT. Translation gives CASSLSGANTEAFF.

The chain couples TRBV12-3 or TRBV12-4 to TRBJ2-4; TRBD2 is a possible D gene (5 bases). V was trimmed by 3 bases and J by 9 bases, leaving 18 bases between them. The CDR3 loop spans 15 amino acids. The CDR3 region is CASSFSGSNAGIQYF. DNA of the CDR3: TGTGCCAGCAGTTTCTCCGGCTCCAACGCGGGCATTCAGTACTTC.

This clonotype has just a few counts. The chain combines TRBV12-3 or TRBV12-4 with TRBJ1-5; D not resolved. Trimming shortened V by 2 bases and J by 5 bases, and 10 bases separated the two germline ends. This CDR3 spans 14 amino acids. CDR3 protein: CASSLKASYQPQHF. Written as DNA, the CDR3 is TGTGCCAGCAGTTTAAAGGCCAGCTATCAGCCCCAGCATTTT.

This chain uses TRBV5-1 with TRBJ2-7; tentative D call: TRBD1 (5 bases). Trimming pared 0 bases from V and 5 bases from J, leaving 15 bases between. Germline V gives CDR1 SGHRS, CDR2 YFSETQ. This CDR3 region has 15 residues. The CDR3 loop reads CASSLELVGLNEQYF. CDR3 nucleotide sequence: TGCGCCAGCAGCTTGGAGTTAGTGGGGCTTAACGAGCAGTACTTC.

This clonotype was detected a few times. The chain joins TRBV5-1 to TRBJ1-1; D unclear. CDR3 length equals 13 residues. CDR1 is SGHRS, CDR2 YFSETQ, per germline. V dropped 8 bases and J dropped 0 bases, with 11 bases sitting between them. CDR3 protein: CASHQDLNTEAFF. Here the CDR3 DNA reads TGCGCCAGTCACCAGGACTTGAACACTGAAGCTTTCTTT.

The CDR3 is CAISEPGKGFSYEQYF. In DNA, the CDR3 is TGTGCCATCAGTGAGCCAGGAAAGGGTTTTTCCTACGAGCAGTACTTC. The chain joins TRBV10-3 to TRBJ2-7; D remains unclear. The CDR3 is 16 amino acids. Trimming removed 2 bases from V and 1 base from J, with 15 bases in between. CDR1 is ENHRY, CDR2 SYGVKD, per germline.

This clonotype was detected many times. At one boundary the junction diverges from the germline segment, which might be a read error. J is TRBJ2-1 and V is TRBV2, with TRBD2 matching over 7 bases. This CDR3 contains 13 residues. Germline lookup yields CDR1 SNHLY and CDR2 FYNNEI. CDR3: CASSVAGYNEQFF. For the CDR3, the DNA is TGCGCCAGCAGCGTAGCGGGTTACAATGAGCAGTTCTTC.

In this sample, this clonotype turned up many times. The rearrangement joins TRBV20-1 to TRBJ1-2, with TRBD1 as a possible D gene (6 bases). The germline V gene has CDR1 DFQATT and CDR2 SNEGSKA (reference sequence). The V end lost 5 bases, the J end lost 1 base, and 11 bases lay between the germline ends. The CDR3 is 13 residues long. The CDR3, as DNA: TGCAGTGCTTGGACAGAAGTTAACTATGGCTACACCTTC. It is translated as CSAWTEVNYGYTF.

In its sample, this clonotype was seen a few times. The CDR3 DNA reads as TGCGCCAGCAGCTGGCGTCCCGGGACTAGTGACAATGAGCAGTTCTTC. Its translation is CASSWRPGTSDNEQFF. This chain connects TRBV5-1 to TRBJ2-1; 8 positions agree with TRBD2. The germline CDR1 and CDR2 sequences are SGHRS and YFSETQ. The CDR3 totals 16 residues. V lost 3 bases, J lost 5 bases, and 10 bases stayed unmatched.

The table lists this clonotype with a few counts. The chain employs TRBV27 and TRBJ2-7, with 9 bases identical to TRBD1. This CDR3 is built from 17 residues. Germline trimming cut 10 bases from V and 3 bases from J; bases unmatched to any gene: 19. CDR1 and CDR2 (germline): MNHEY, SMNVEV (reference sequence). The CDR3, as DNA: TGTGCCACCCTCCCAGGGGACAGGGCAGCTTCATTCTACGAGCAGTACTTC. This sequence encodes CATLPGDRAASFYEQYF.

This clonotype has more than one count but fewer than ten. V and J are TRBV12-3 or TRBV12-4 and TRBJ2-2; D remains unclear. V was cut by 8 bases and J by 3 bases, with 7 bases left in between. This CDR3 is 12 amino acids long. CDR3 region: CASQPDTGELFF. DNA for the CDR3: TGTGCCAGCCAACCTGACACCGGGGAGCTGTTTTTT.

Of note for this clonotype: One base away lies a much larger clone, so this may be a sequencing read error. This rearrangement joins TRBV29-1 to TRBJ2-1; 9 positions agree with TRBD2. The CDR3 is 16 amino acids. Germline lookup yields CDR1 SQVTM and CDR2 ANQGSEA. CDR3 sequence: CSVEDSASGKINGQFF. The DNA of the CDR3 is TGCAGCGTTGAAGATAGTGCTAGCGGGAAAATCAATGGGCAGTTCTTC.

The DNA for the CDR3 is TGTGCCAGCAGCTTACTCATAGACGGCAGCTCCTACGAGCAGTACTTC. It specifies CASSLLIDGSSYEQYF. V usage is TRBV11-3 and J usage is TRBJ2-7, with D hard to call. CDR3 length equals 16 residues. Trimming shortened V by 2 bases and J by 0 bases, and 14 bases separated the two germline ends. In germline, CDR1 is SGHNT, CDR2 YENEEA.

The chain carries TRBV27 and TRBJ2-2, with D unresolved. Trimming cost V 6 bases and J 3 bases, with 20 bases left between them. The CDR3 spans 17 residues. Germline CDR1 is MNHEY and CDR2 is SMNVEV (reference sequence). Written as DNA, the CDR3 is TGTGCCAGCAGCCCGGACGGTAGGATCCTCCACACCGGGGAGCTGTTTTTT. This sequence encodes CASSPDGRILHTGELFF.